A selection of T cell receptor beta chains follows, all from one sample in a study of shared clonotypes between healthy human individuals. Sequenced by immunoSEQ multiplex PCR; TCRdb stores in-frame clones only, minus some. The table lists a few million clones, over 85% of them singletons. The specimen sequenced was naive CD4+ T cells sorted from blood. These receptors came from a young man in good health. Both conserved end residues are part of each CDR3. The D gene is left open where the match is weak. The size entry is marked missing in some rows and otherwise reads once, few, many or a size class.

j_gene,d_gene,abundance,v_gene,CDR3nt,CDR3aa
TRBJ2-2,.,.,TRBV9,TGTGCCAGCAGCCCTCGAGGGTTTCTTCACTCCGCGAACACCGGGGAGCTGTTTTTT,CASSPRGFLHSANTGELFF
TRBJ1-6,.,.,TRBV28,TGTGCCAGCAGTTTGGCCAGGGGCTCCTATAATTCACCCCTCCACTTT,CASSLARGSYNSPLHF
TRBJ1-3,TRBD1,.,TRBV6-6,TGTGCCAGCAGTTGGACAGGGAGCTCTGGAAACACCATATATTTT,CASSWTGSSGNTIYF
TRBJ2-7,TRBD2,once,TRBV2,TGTGCCAGCAGCGGACTAGCGGGAGCCCACTACGAGCAGTACTTC,CASSGLAGAHYEQYF
TRBJ2-3,TRBD2,once,TRBV11-2,TGTGCCAGCAGCTTAGGGGGCGGGAGAGGCACAGATACGCAGTATTTT,CASSLGGGRGTDTQYF
TRBJ1-2,.,.,TRBV7-9,TGTGCCAGCAGCTTAGCGGGACCCGACTATGGCTACACCTTC,CASSLAGPDYGYTF
TRBJ1-1,.,.,TRBV4-3,TGCGCCAGCAGCCAAGAGCCGAGGAACACTGAAGCTTTCTTT,CASSQEPRNTEAFF
TRBJ2-1,TRBD2,once,TRBV11-1,TGTGCCAGCAGCCCCTTTGGGACTAGCGGGAGGGTGAACTACAATGAGCAGTTCTTC,CASSPFGTSGRVNYNEQFF
TRBJ2-2,TRBD1,.,TRBV27,TGTGCCAGCAGTTTCCCCGGACAGGGGGACACCGGGGAGCTGTTTTTT,CASSFPGQGDTGELFF
TRBJ1-5,.,once,TRBV18,TGTGCCAGCTCAGTCTCAGGGAGTAGCAATCAGCCCCAGCATTTT,CASSVSGSSNQPQHF
TRBJ2-5,.,.,TRBV25-1,TGTGCCAGCAGTGAGTCAGGGTTTGAGACCCAGTACTTC,CASSESGFETQYF
TRBJ2-7,TRBD2,.,TRBV6-1,TGTGCCAGCAGCGGGGGGGAGACAGGAACCTACGAGCAGTACTTC,CASSGGETGTYEQYF
TRBJ2-1,TRBD2,.,TRBV5-4,TGTGCCAGCAGCTTGTCCCGCACTAGCGTAATTGGGTTCAATGAGCAGTTCTTC,CASSLSRTSVIGFNEQFF
TRBJ2-2,TRBD1,.,TRBV7-9,TGTGCCAGCACTAGGGGGACCGGACAGGGGAACGGGGAGCTGTTTTTT,CASTRGTGQGNGELFF
TRBJ2-6,.,.,TRBV5-1,TGCGCCAGCAGCTTGGAAGGAACTGGGGCCAACGTCCTGACTTTC,CASSLEGTGANVLTF
TRBJ1-1,.,.,TRBV6-5,TGTGCCAGCAGTTCCGAAACCCATGAAGCTTTCTTT,CASSSETHEAFF
TRBJ2-7,.,once,TRBV5-1,TGCGCCAGCAGCCCTCAGCTGGGGATCTACGAGCAGTACTTC,CASSPQLGIYEQYF